This entry lists 30 T cell receptor beta chains sequenced from one sample in a study of vaccination and CD4 T cells after COVID-19 (dated 2022 in TCRdb). Libraries were made using PCR. The sequencer was an Illumina iSeq 100. DNA from cultured CD4+ T cells was subjected to TCR sequencing with the Oncomine TCR Beta short-read assay at the Johns Hopkins FTIC core. The QIAamp micro DNA kit was used to extract genomic DNA from the cultured CD4+ T cells. In TCRdb, the public reads were trimmed at Q25 with fastp and aligned with MiXCR, with productive beta chains retained. Rows merge per CDR3 protein into single entries with the most common DNA and genes. This sample holds 10,000 or so distinct CDR3 sequences; less than 45% were observed only once. The top ten hold roughly 14% of the sample. Their target antigens are unknown. This sample's treatment or condition label indicates: roughly ten-day PBMC culture with coronavirus spike peptide pools or control peptides (ViraFEST assay). CD4+ T cells from unexposed donors were collected before the COVID-19 pandemic (2011-2018).

The sequenced sample consisted of CD4+ T cells from blood, cultured in vitro. These receptor sequences come from a human donor in good health.

J is TRBJ1-2 and V is TRBV10-2; maybe TRBD1 (5 bases). Germline V gives CDR1 WSHSY, CDR2 SAAADI. With 4 bases removed from V and 0 bases from J, the gap between germline ends came to 12 bases. The CDR3 runs 15 residues. Here the CDR3 DNA reads TGCGCCAGCAGTGCGACAGCTGAAGCTAACTATGGCTACACCTTC. Translation gives CASSATAEANYGYTF.

Remarks on this clonotype: One junction end does not reproduce the germline sequence, and a read error may be involved. DNA of the CDR3: TGCAACGGCTGGCTGGGGGCCAGCTATGGCTACGCCTTC. Translation: CNGWLGASYGYAF. V and J are TRBV20-1 and TRBJ1-2; D is possibly TRBD1 (6 bases). There are 13 residues in the CDR3. Looked up from germline, CDR1 is DFQATT and CDR2 is SNEGSKA (reference sequence).

The chain has TRBV20-1 and TRBJ1-2; a possible D gene is TRBD1 (5 bases). The CDR3 is 13 amino acids. Germline CDR1 and CDR2: DFQATT and SNEGSKA (reference sequence). The CDR3 sequence is CSQAGGLEYGYTF. CDR3 coding DNA: TGCAGCCAGGCTGGGGGACTGGAATATGGCTACACCTTC.

This chain connects TRBV5-4 to TRBJ2-3; 8 bases align to TRBD2. CDR1 is SGHNT and CDR2 is YYREEE in the germline V gene (reference sequence). The J segment lost 0 bases and the V segment lost 3 bases, leaving 6 bases of the junction unmatched. The CDR3 length is 16 residues. DNA of the CDR3: TGTGCCAGCAGCTCGAAGGCTAGCGGGAGCACAGATACGCAGTATTTT. Translating gives CASSSKASGSTDTQYF.

On this clonotype itself: One end of the junction fails to match germline, which may point to a read error. The chain employs TRBV10-3 and TRBJ2-1; TRBD2 matches at 13 bases. Per germline, CDR1 ENHRY and CDR2 SYGVKD. The CDR3 has 16 amino acids. The CDR3 sequence is CAISAGLAGVGNEQFF. The DNA for the CDR3 is TGCGCCATCAGTGCTGGACTAGCGGGAGTTGGCAATGAGCAGTTCTTC.

V is TRBV11-2 and J is TRBJ2-7, with D perhaps being TRBD1 or TRBD2 (5 bases each). V was pared by 3 bases and J by 3 bases, with 12 bases between. This CDR3 contains 14 residues. Germline V lookup: CDR1 SGHAT, CDR2 FQNNGV. The CDR3 region is CASSFPGTDYEQYF. CDR3 DNA sequence: TGTGCCAGCAGCTTCCCCGGGACCGACTACGAGCAGTACTTC.

V gene TRBV6-5 combines with J gene TRBJ2-2; D possibly corresponds to TRBD2 (6 bases). The V gene lost 1 base and the J gene lost 4 bases, with 10 bases spanning the gap. Looked up from germline, CDR1 is MNHEY and CDR2 is SVGAGI. CDR3 size: 15 residues. The CDR3 sequence is CASSYWDSSTGELFF. The CDR3 nucleotides are TGTGCCAGCAGTTACTGGGACTCGAGCACCGGGGAGCTGTTTTTT.

This rearrangement joins TRBV9 to TRBJ1-2, with a possible D match to TRBD1 (5 bases). CDR3 length: 12 amino acids. V shed 3 bases and J shed 7 bases, with 10 bases lying between them. CDR1 is SGDLS and CDR2 is YYNGEE in the germline V gene. The CDR3 sequence: CASSALGAGYTF. The CDR3 nucleotides read TGTGCCAGCAGCGCCCTTGGGGCTGGCTACACCTTC.

This clonotype was detected only a few times. V usage is TRBV6-2 or TRBV6-3 and J usage is TRBJ2-7, with D possibly matching TRBD1 (5 bases). CDR1 is MNHEY and CDR2 is SVGEGT in the germline V gene. The V and J ends lost 5 bases and 7 bases respectively, with 9 bases between them. The CDR3 consists of 11 residues. CDR3 sequence (DNA): TGTGCCAGCAGTCATGGACAAGAGCAGTACTTC. Its protein product is CASSHGQEQYF.

This clonotype is deemed large. The chain joins TRBV11-2 to TRBJ2-1; 9 bases align to TRBD2. With V trimmed by 1 base and J by 8 bases, 18 bases remained unmatched. The germline CDR1 and CDR2 sequences are SGHAT and FQNNGV. The CDR3 totals 19 residues. In nucleotides, the CDR3 is TGTGCCAGCAGCTTAGGAGGGCCGAGGAGACTAGCGGCCCTTGATGAGCAGTTCTTC. Protein: CASSLGGPRRLAALDEQFF.

This chain links TRBV7-2 with TRBJ2-3; no firm D call. Germline V gene sequence: CDR1 SGHTA, CDR2 FQGNSA. CDR3 length: 16 amino acids. Trimming stripped 2 bases from V and 3 bases from J, with 15 bases between. The DNA of the CDR3 is TGTGCCAGCAGCTTAACCCGCCTAGTCGGGACAGATACGCAGTATTTT. Residues: CASSLTRLVGTDTQYF.

This clonotype was observed a handful of times. V gene TRBV7-2 combines with J gene TRBJ2-5; 8 nucleotides line up with TRBD2. CDR3 length: 14 amino acids. V lost 5 bases, J lost 7 bases, and 9 bases stayed unmatched. Germline V CDR1 and CDR2: SGHTA, FQGNSA. The CDR3 loop reads CASSHSGAEGTQYF. The CDR3 DNA sequence: TGTGCCAGCAGCCATAGCGGGGCCGAGGGGACCCAGTACTTC.

The chain has TRBV30 and TRBJ2-3, with D perhaps matching TRBD2 (6 bases). The CDR3 sequence is 13 residues long. From germline, CDR1 is GTSNPN and CDR2 SVGIG (reference sequence). The V end lost 7 bases, the J end lost 2 bases, and 13 bases lay between the germline ends. CDR3 residues: CALTRDLTDTQYF. DNA for the CDR3: TGTGCCTTGACGCGGGACCTCACAGATACGCAGTATTTT.

The genes are TRBV20-1 and TRBJ1-5; D perhaps matches TRBD1 (6 bases). Trimming cost V 5 bases and J 7 bases, with 21 bases left between them. Per germline, CDR1 DFQATT and CDR2 SNEGSKA (reference sequence). This CDR3 has 15 amino acids. CDR3 DNA sequence: TGCAGTGCTGCCCGGGTGGGGGGCGCGGGGCAGCCCCAGCATTTT. It yields the protein CSAARVGGAGQPQHF.

This chain joins TRBV19 and TRBJ2-6; D possibly corresponds to TRBD2 (6 bases). Trimming took 4 bases from V and 2 from J, leaving 12 bases between them. Germline V gene lookup returns CDR1 LNHDA and CDR2 SQIVND (reference sequence). This CDR3 contains 16 residues. In DNA form, the CDR3 reads TGTGCCAGTAGTAGGGACGGGAGTGCTGGGGCCAACGTCCTGACTTTC. Its protein product is CASSRDGSAGANVLTF.

J is TRBJ1-5 and V is TRBV10-3; D is unclear. The V end was cut by 4 bases, the J end by 6 bases, with 13 bases between. Germline CDR1 ENHRY, CDR2 SYGVKD. This CDR3 contains 14 residues. The CDR3 nucleotides are TGTGCCATCAGTGTTCGGCAGGAGGCTCAGCCCCAGCATTTT. This sequence encodes CAISVRQEAQPQHF.

This clonotype was counted a few times. V usage is TRBV20-1 and J usage is TRBJ2-7; tentative D call: TRBD2 (5 bases). With 6 bases removed from V and 3 bases from J, the gap between germline ends came to 27 bases. Germline lookup yields CDR1 DFQATT and CDR2 SNEGSKA (reference sequence). There are 17 residues in the CDR3. The CDR3 reads CSAGRVARTRSGYEQYF. CDR3 in DNA: TGCAGTGCCGGCCGTGTGGCCCGGACTCGGTCAGGCTACGAGCAGTACTTC.

The CDR3 here is CSVVGGGFYGYTF. The CDR3 nucleotides are TGCAGCGTTGTTGGAGGGGGTTTCTATGGCTACACCTTC. This chain links TRBV29-1 with TRBJ1-2; TRBD1 might be the D (6 bases). This CDR3 spans 13 amino acids. Trimming cost V 4 bases and J 4 bases, with 13 bases left between them. From germline, CDR1 is SQVTM and CDR2 ANQGSEA. The full variable domain, rest sourced from reference TRBV29-1 and TRBJ1-2, is SAVISQKPSRDICQRGTSLTIQCQVDSQVTMMFWYRQQPGQSLTLIATANQGSEATYESGFVIDKFPISRPNLTFSTLTVSNMSPEDSSIYLCSVVGGGFYGYTFGSGTRLTVV.

The chain has TRBV6-2 or TRBV6-3 and TRBJ2-3, with TRBD2 matching over 9 bases. Germline-derived CDR1 and CDR2 are MNHEY and SVGEGT. The CDR3 covers 16 residues. V trimming: 5 bases; J trimming: 3 bases; junction bases outside the gene matches: 9. CDR3: CASSEVSGSITDTQYF. The CDR3 coding sequence is TGTGCCAGCAGTGAGGTTAGCGGGAGTATAACAGATACGCAGTATTTT.

The chain links TRBV14 to TRBJ1-1; D ambiguous. CDR1 and CDR2 from the germline V gene are SGHDN and FVKESK. The CDR3 contains 13 residues. V was shortened by 2 bases and J by 8 bases, with 12 bases between the two germline ends. CDR3 nucleotide sequence: TGTGCCAGCAGCCAATCGGCCCCATCGGAAGCTTTCTTT. It encodes CASSQSAPSEAFF.

V is TRBV20-1 and J is TRBJ2-7; TRBD2 aligns across 7 bases. With V trimmed by 5 bases and J by 6 bases, 13 bases remained unmatched. Germline V gene lookup returns CDR1 DFQATT and CDR2 SNEGSKA (reference sequence). This CDR3 has 14 residues. DNA of the CDR3: TGCAGTGCTTACCCGGGACTACCTGGGGGCGAGCAGTACTTC. Its protein product is CSAYPGLPGGEQYF.

This clonotype is medium-sized (0.01 to 0.1%) by share. The chain uses TRBV20-1 and TRBJ1-5, with a weak D call TRBD1 (6 bases). Looked up from germline, CDR1 is DFQATT and CDR2 is SNEGSKA (reference sequence). The length of the CDR3 is 13 residues. Trimming took 3 bases from V and 6 from J, leaving 12 bases between them. The CDR3 sequence: CSASNRVGQPQHF. Here the CDR3 DNA reads TGCAGTGCTAGTAACAGGGTAGGTCAGCCCCAGCATTTT.

In this sample, this clonotype turned up a few times. J is TRBJ1-6 and V is TRBV28, with D unclear. Looked up from germline, CDR1 is MDHEN and CDR2 is SYDVKM. This CDR3 is built from 13 residues. The V and J ends lost 10 bases and 5 bases respectively, with 12 bases between them. The CDR3 protein is CATKAFHNSPLHF. The CDR3 DNA follows: TGTGCCACCAAGGCTTTCCATAATTCACCCCTCCACTTT.

V usage is TRBV7-3 and J usage is TRBJ2-4; D ambiguous. Germline V gene sequence: CDR1 SGHTA, CDR2 FQGTGA. This CDR3 has 14 residues. V gave up 5 bases and J gave up 0 bases, with 8 bases separating them. CDR3 protein: CASSPPVAKNIQYF. The CDR3 bases are TGTGCCAGCAGCCCTCCGGTAGCCAAAAACATTCAGTACTTC.

The chain employs TRBV6-2 or TRBV6-3 and TRBJ1-5, with D possibly being TRBD1 (5 bases). The V gene lost 2 bases and the J gene lost 3 bases, with 11 bases spanning the gap. The CDR3 length is 15 residues. Germline CDR1 is MNHEY and CDR2 is SVGEGT. The DNA of the CDR3 is TGTGCCAGCAGTTACACGGGGGGATACAATCAGCCCCAGCATTTT. It specifies CASSYTGGYNQPQHF.

J is TRBJ2-1 and V is TRBV7-3, with D possibly being TRBD2 (6 bases). The CDR3 length is 14 residues. Germline V gene lookup returns CDR1 SGHTA and CDR2 FQGTGA. Trimming left V 1 base short and J 9 bases short, with 13 bases between. The CDR3 sequence is CASSLNPGAGEQFF. The CDR3 region has the DNA TGTGCCAGCAGCTTAAACCCGGGAGCGGGTGAGCAGTTCTTC.

V is TRBV24-1 and J is TRBJ2-3; a weak D match, TRBD2 (6 bases). The CDR3 runs to 16 residues. V was cut by 3 bases and J by 4 bases, with 16 bases left in between. Germline V gene sequence: CDR1 KGHDR, CDR2 SFDVKD. CDR3 sequence (DNA): TGTGCCACCAGTGATCCCCGCCCCCCGGGGGCAGATACGCAGTATTTT. This encodes CATSDPRPPGADTQYF.

This clonotype has just a few counts. J is TRBJ2-3 and V is TRBV20-1; D gene ambiguous. CDR1 is DFQATT and CDR2 is SNEGSKA in the germline V gene (reference sequence). The germline V and J ends were trimmed by 6 bases and 0 bases, with 13 bases remaining between them. CDR3 length: 14 amino acids. The CDR3 bases are TGCAGTGCCAGGAGACTGGCTAGCACAGATACGCAGTATTTT. Translation: CSARRLASTDTQYF.

This sequence joins TRBV6-5 and TRBJ2-7; D is unclear. The germline V gene encodes CDR1 MNHEY and CDR2 SVGAGI. This CDR3 is 13 amino acids long. Trimming took 4 bases from V and 2 from J, leaving 9 bases between them. The CDR3 sequence: CASSSDLPYEQYF. The CDR3 DNA reads TGTGCCAGCAGTTCAGATCTCCCCTACGAGCAGTACTTC.

This chain joins TRBV7-3 and TRBJ1-1, with a weak D call TRBD1 (6 bases). This CDR3 is built from 13 residues. V lost 6 bases, J lost 6 bases, and 14 bases lay in between. The germline gives CDR1 SGHTA, CDR2 FQGTGA. CDR3 coding DNA: TGTGCCAGCAGACCTGACAGGCTTTCTGAAGCTTTCTTT. Its protein product is CASRPDRLSEAFF.